This is a list of T cell receptor beta chains from one sample in a study of CD4 T cells in relation to SARS-CoV-2 and coronaviruses. Here immunoSEQ multiplex PCR was the method, and the copy in TCRdb shows in-frame clones only, minus some. The sample carries around 65,000 clones, more than 75% recorded once. Sequenced input: memory CD4+ T cells from PBMCs. These receptors were taken from a human donor in good health. Each CDR3 is given without its conserved first and last residue.

length	V	J	CDR3
11	TRBV29-1	TRBJ1-6	SVRSSYNSPLH
11	TRBV19	TRBJ1-5	ASSQSGPQPQH
13	TRBV5-1	TRBJ2-7	ASSLGGHPIYEQY
11	TRBV19	TRBJ2-5	ATNHRGGETQY
14	TRBV6-6	TRBJ2-3	ASSYGNRGRTDTQY
10	TRBV7-9	TRBJ1-1	ASSEGPIQAF
14	TRBV9	TRBJ2-3	ASSVGSSTSTDTQY
12	TRBV5-4	TRBJ2-6	ASRGASGANVLT
13	TRBV6-6	TRBJ1-5	ASRPPGGYNQPQH
15	TRBV6-6	TRBJ1-1	ASSPSIGLGVNTEAF
14	TRBV14	TRBJ1-4	ASSRGYGGTNEKLF
13	TRBV2	TRBJ2-2	ASSGKRGIAGELF
13	TRBV18	TRBJ2-3	ASSPPGWDADTQY
13	TRBV18	TRBJ2-1	ASSPGPGGGNEQF
8	TRBV2	TRBJ1-3	ASSTNTIY
10	TRBV28	TRBJ1-2	ASNPPGYGYT
12	TRBV10-3	TRBJ2-1	AVSLAGNYNEQF
12	TRBV27	TRBJ2-7	ASSPRTGLYEQY
12	TRBV19	TRBJ2-7	ASSIGGRSGEQY
13	TRBV7-6	TRBJ2-2	ASSLRQGNTGELF
12	TRBV5-1	TRBJ1-1	ASSFKGEDTEAF
10	TRBV29-1	TRBJ2-3	SVDYSTDTQY
11	TRBV12-3/TRBV12-4	TRBJ1-5	ASSFGGNQPQH
16	TRBV19	TRBJ1-6	ASSIRGGGVLVGSPLH
9	TRBV20-1	TRBJ2-7	SADRASLFI
13	TRBV4-1	TRBJ2-7	ASSPRDIGYYEQY
11	TRBV7-9	TRBJ1-6	ATKLSGHSPLH
13	TRBV7-8	TRBJ2-1	ASNPQGGETGEQF
13	TRBV27	TRBJ1-5	ASSLTPNSNQPQH
12	TRBV11-2	TRBJ1-2	ASTTVRGAYGYT
13	TRBV5-6	TRBJ2-7	ASSPIGGGTYEQY
9	TRBV29-1	TRBJ2-1	SVETPKEQF
12	TRBV30	TRBJ1-5	AWSVGGAGQPQH
11	TRBV30	TRBJ1-2	AWGAGLGLGYT
17	TRBV4-1	TRBJ2-5	ASSQGAKRASGLQETQY
11	TRBV10-2	TRBJ2-2	ASSEQGAGELF
13	TRBV9	TRBJ2-7	ASSPRAGLSYEQY
14	TRBV9	TRBJ2-2	ASSVVENANTGELF
12	TRBV3-1/TRBV3-2	TRBJ2-1	ASSPLVLINEQF
14	TRBV18	TRBJ2-2	ASSPSTGTNTGELF
15	TRBV3-1/TRBV3-2	TRBJ2-2	ASSRSGLAGFPGELF
12	TRBV5-4	TRBJ2-2	ASSRQGNTGELF
13	TRBV6-1	TRBJ1-2	ASSEGGQTIYGYT
12	TRBV7-9	TRBJ1-2	ASILDSGSQGYT
9	TRBV7-2	TRBJ2-1	ASSFLAEQF
11	TRBV7-3	TRBJ2-3	ASSSGGPDTQY
13	TRBV11-2	TRBJ2-7	ASSLGGLASYEQY
12	TRBV5-1	TRBJ1-1	ASSIGQMNTEAF